This T cell receptor (beta chain) appears in the sequencing data of a study of chemoradiotherapy in HPV16-positive cancers. Study background: Two HPV16-positive patients' cells yielded candidate HPV-specific clones and common motifs.

Sequenced by immunoSEQ multiplex PCR; TCRdb stores in-frame clones only, minus some. The sample holds roughly 16,000 clones; 85% to 95% are singletons and the top ten take 12% to 15%. Looked up from germline, CDR1 is LGHNA and CDR2 is YSLEER. There are 16 residues in the CDR3. V gave up 4 bases and J gave up 8 bases; unmatched junction bases: 6. The rearrangement links TRBV4-3 to TRBJ2-1, with 15 bases that match TRBD2. This receptor was identified in a human donor with HPV-associated anogenital cancer. The material sequenced was blood, taken from a patient who underwent chemoradiotherapy. Here the CDR3 DNA reads TGCGCCAGCAGCCGGCGGACTAGCGGGGGGGTCGATGAGCAGTTCTTC. It translates to CASSRRTSGGVDEQFF.